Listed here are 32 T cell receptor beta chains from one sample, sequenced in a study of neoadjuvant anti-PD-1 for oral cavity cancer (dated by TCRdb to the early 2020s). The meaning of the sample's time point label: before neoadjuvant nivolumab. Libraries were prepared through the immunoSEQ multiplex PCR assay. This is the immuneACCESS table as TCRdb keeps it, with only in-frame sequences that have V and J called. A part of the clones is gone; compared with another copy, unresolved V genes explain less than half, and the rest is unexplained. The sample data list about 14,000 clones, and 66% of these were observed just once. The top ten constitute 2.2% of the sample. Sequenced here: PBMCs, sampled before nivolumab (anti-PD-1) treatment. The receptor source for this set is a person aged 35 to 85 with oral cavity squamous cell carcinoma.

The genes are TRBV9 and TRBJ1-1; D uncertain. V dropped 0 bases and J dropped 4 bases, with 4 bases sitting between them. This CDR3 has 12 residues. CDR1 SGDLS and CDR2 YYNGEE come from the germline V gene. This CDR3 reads CASSVGRTEAFF. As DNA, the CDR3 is TGTGCCAGCAGCGTAGGGCGCACTGAAGCTTTCTTT.

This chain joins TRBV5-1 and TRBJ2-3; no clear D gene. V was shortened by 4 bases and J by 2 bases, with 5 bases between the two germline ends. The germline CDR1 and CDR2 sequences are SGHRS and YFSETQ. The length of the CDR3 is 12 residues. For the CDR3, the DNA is TGCGCCAGCAGCCTCTACACAGATACGCAGTATTTT. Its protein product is CASSLYTDTQYF.

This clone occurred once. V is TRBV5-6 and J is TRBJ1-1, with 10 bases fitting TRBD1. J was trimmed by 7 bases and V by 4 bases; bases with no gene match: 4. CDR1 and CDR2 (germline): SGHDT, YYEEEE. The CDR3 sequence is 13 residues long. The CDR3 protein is CASSRGQGVEAFF. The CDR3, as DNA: TGTGCCAGCAGCCGCGGACAGGGGGTTGAAGCTTTCTTT.

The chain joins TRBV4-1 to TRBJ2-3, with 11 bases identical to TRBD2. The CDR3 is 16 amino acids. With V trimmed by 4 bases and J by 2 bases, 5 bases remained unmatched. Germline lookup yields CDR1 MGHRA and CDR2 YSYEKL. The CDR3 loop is CASSPRLAGSTDTQYF. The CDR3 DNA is TGCGCCAGCAGCCCAAGACTAGCGGGATCCACAGATACGCAGTATTTT.

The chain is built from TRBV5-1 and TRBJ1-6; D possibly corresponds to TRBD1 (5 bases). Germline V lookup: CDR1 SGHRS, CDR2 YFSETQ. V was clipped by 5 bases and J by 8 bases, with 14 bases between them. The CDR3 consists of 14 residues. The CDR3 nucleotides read TGCGCCAGCAGTAACGGGGGTTTCGATTCACCCCTCCACTTT. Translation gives CASSNGGFDSPLHF.

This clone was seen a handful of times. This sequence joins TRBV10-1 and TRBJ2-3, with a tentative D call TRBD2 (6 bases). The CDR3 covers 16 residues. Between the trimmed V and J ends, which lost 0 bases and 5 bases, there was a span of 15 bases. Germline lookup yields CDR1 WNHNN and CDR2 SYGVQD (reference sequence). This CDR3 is CASSESIGSRLDTQYF. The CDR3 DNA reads TGCGCCAGCAGTGAGTCTATCGGGAGCCGTCTAGATACGCAGTATTTT.

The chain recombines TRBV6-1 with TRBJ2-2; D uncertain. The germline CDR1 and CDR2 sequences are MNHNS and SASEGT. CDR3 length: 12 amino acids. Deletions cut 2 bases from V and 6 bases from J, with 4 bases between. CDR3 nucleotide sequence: TGTGCCAGCAGTGAACTTGCCGGGGAGCTGTTTTTT. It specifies CASSELAGELFF.

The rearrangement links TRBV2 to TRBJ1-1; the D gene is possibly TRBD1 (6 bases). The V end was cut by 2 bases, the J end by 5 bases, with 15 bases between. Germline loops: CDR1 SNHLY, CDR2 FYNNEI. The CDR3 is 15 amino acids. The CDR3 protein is CASSEKAGGTTEAFF. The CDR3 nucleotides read TGTGCCAGCAGTGAAAAGGCAGGAGGGACAACTGAAGCTTTCTTT.

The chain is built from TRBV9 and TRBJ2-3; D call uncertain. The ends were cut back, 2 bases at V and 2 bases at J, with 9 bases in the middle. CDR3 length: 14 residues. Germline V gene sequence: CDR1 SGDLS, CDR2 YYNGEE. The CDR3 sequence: CASSVGFPTDTQYF. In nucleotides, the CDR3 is TGTGCCAGCAGCGTTGGTTTCCCCACAGATACGCAGTATTTT. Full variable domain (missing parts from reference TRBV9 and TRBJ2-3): DSGVTQTPKHLITATGQRVTLRCSPRSGDLSVYWYQQSLDQGLQFLIQYYNGEERAKGNILERFSAQQFPDLHSELNLSSLELGDSALYFCASSVGFPTDTQYFGPGTRLTVL.

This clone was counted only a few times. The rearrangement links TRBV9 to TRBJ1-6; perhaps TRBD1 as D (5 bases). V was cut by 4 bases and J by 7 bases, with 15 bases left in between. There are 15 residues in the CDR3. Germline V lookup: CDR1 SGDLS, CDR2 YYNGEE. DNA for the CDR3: TGTGCCAGCAGCCCTTCCGGGACCGTCAATTCACCCCTCCACTTT. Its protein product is CASSPSGTVNSPLHF.

CDR3 sequence: CASSVAGDEQFF. CDR3 bases: TGTGCCAGCAGCGTAGCAGGGGATGAGCAGTTCTTC. This chain uses TRBV9 with TRBJ2-1, with D perhaps TRBD1 (6 bases). Germline CDR1 SGDLS, CDR2 YYNGEE. With 0 bases removed from V and 8 bases from J, the gap between germline ends came to 6 bases. CDR3 length: 12 residues.

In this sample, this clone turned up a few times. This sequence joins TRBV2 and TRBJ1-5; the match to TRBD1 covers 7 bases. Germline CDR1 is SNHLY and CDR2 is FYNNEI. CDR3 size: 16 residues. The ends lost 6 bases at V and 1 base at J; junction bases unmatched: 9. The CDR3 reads CASSPDRVGSNQPQHF. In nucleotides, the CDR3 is TGTGCCAGCAGCCCCGACAGGGTCGGGAGCAATCAGCCCCAGCATTTT. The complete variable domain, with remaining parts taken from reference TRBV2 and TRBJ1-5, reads EPEVTQTPSHQVTQMGQEVILRCVPISNHLYFYWYRQILGQKVEFLVSFYNNEISEKSEIFDDQFSVERPDGSNFTLKIRSTKLEDSAMYFCASSPDRVGSNQPQHFGDGTRLSIL.

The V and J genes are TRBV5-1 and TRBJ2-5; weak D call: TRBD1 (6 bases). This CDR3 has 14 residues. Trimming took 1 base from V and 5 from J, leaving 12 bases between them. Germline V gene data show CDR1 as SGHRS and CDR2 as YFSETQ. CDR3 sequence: CASSLNPGGETQYF. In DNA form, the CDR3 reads TGCGCCAGCAGCTTGAATCCTGGGGGCGAGACCCAGTACTTC.

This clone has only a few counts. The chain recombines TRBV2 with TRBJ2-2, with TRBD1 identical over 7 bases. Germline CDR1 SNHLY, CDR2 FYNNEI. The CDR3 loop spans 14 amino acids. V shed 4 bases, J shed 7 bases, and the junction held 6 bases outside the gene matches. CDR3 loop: CASSVEGAGGELFF. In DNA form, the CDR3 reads TGTGCCAGCAGTGTTGAGGGGGCAGGCGGGGAGCTGTTTTTT.

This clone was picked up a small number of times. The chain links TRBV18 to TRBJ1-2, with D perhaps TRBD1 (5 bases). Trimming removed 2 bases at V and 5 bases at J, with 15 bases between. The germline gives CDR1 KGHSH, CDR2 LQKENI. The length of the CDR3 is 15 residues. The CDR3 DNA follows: TGTGCCAGCTCACCATTAAGGGGAGTTGGTTATGGCTACACCTTC. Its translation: CASSPLRGVGYGYTF.

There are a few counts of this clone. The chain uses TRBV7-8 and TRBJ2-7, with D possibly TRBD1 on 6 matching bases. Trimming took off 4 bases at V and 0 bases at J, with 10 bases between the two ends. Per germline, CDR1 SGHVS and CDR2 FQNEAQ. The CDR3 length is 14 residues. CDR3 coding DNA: TGTGCCAGCAGCTATAGAGGGGGCTCCTACGAGCAGTACTTC. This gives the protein CASSYRGGSYEQYF.

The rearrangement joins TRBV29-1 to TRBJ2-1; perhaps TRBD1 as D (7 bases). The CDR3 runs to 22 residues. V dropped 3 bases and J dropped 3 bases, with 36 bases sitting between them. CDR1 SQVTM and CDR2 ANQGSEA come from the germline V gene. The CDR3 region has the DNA TGCAGCGTTGAGATTGTCGGTGGTAGACAGGGACTCCCCGCATCCTACTACAATGAGCAGTTCTTC. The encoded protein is CSVEIVGGRQGLPASYYNEQFF.

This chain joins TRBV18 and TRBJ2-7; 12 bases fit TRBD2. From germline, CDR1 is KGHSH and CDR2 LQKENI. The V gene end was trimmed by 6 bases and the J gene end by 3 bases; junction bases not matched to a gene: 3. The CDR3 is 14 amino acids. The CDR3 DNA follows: TGTGCCAGCTCTGGACTAGCGGGGAGCTACGAGCAGTACTTC. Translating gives CASSGLAGSYEQYF.

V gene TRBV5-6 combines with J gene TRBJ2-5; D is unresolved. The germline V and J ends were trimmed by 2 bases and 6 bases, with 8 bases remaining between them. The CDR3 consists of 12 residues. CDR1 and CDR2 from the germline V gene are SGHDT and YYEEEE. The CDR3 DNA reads TGTGCCAGCAGCTTCGGCCTTCAGACCCAGTACTTC. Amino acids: CASSFGLQTQYF.

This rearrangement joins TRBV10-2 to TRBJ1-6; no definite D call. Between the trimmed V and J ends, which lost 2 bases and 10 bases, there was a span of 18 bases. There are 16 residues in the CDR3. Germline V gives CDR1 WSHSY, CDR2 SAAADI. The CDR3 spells CASSELGPSAESPLHF. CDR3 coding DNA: TGCGCCAGCAGTGAGCTAGGCCCCTCCGCAGAGTCACCCCTCCACTTT.

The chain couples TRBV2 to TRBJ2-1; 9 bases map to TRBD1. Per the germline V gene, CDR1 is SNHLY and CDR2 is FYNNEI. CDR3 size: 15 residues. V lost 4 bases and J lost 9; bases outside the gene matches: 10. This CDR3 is CASSVPGQGLSEQFF. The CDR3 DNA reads TGTGCCAGCAGTGTACCGGGACAGGGCTTAAGTGAGCAGTTCTTC.

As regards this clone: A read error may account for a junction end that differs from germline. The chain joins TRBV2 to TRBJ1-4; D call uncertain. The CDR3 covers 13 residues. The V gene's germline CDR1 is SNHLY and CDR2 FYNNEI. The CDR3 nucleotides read TGTGCCAGCAGCTCAGCCGCGAGGGAAAGACTGTTTTTT. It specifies CASSSAARERLFF.

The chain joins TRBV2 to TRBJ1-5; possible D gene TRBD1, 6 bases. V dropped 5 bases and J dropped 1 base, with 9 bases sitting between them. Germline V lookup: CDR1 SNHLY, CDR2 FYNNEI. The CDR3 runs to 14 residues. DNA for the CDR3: TGTGCCAGCAGTCGGGACACAAGCAATCAGCCCCAGCATTTT. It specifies CASSRDTSNQPQHF.

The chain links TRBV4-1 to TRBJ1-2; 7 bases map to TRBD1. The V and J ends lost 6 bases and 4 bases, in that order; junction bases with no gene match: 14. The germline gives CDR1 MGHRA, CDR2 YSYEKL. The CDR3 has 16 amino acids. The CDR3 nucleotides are TGCGCCAGCAGTCGAGACCCGGGACAGCGAAGCTATGGCTACACCTTC. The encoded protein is CASSRDPGQRSYGYTF.

In nucleotides, the CDR3 is TGTGCCAGTAGTATAGCAGAACGGACCGACGGACTCCACGAGCAGTACTTC. It translates to CASSIAERTDGLHEQYF. The V gene is TRBV19, the J gene TRBJ2-7, with D tentatively TRBD2 (5 bases). The CDR3 has 17 amino acids. Trimming took 1 base from V and 5 from J, leaving 21 bases between them. Germline assignment: CDR1 LNHDA and CDR2 SQIVND (reference sequence). Variable domain in full (rest from reference TRBV19 and TRBJ2-7): DGGITQSPKYLFRKEGQNVTLSCEQNLNHDAMYWYRQDPGQGLRLIYYSQIVNDFQKGDIAEGYSVSREKKESFPLTVTSAQKNPTAFYLCASSIAERTDGLHEQYFGPGTRLTVT.

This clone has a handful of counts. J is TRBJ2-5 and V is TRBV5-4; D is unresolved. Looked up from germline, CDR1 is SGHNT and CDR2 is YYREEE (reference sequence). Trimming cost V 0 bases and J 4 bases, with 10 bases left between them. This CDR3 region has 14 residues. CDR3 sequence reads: CASSLVDVPETQYF. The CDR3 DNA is TGTGCCAGCAGCTTGGTGGATGTCCCAGAGACCCAGTACTTC.

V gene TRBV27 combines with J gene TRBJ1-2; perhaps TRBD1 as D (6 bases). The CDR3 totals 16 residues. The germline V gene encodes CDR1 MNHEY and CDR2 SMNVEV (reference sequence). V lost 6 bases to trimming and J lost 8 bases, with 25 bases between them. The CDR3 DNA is TGTGCCAGCAGCCCGAATCCGGGACAAGGTGTGTGGGGCTACACCTTC. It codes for CASSPNPGQGVWGYTF.

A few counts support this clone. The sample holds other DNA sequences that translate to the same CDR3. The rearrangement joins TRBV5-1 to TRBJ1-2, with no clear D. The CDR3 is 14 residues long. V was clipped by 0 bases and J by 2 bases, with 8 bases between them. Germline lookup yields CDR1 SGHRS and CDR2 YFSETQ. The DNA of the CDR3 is TGCGCCAGCAGCTTGGAGGCGTCCAACTATGGCTACACCTTC. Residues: CASSLEASNYGYTF.

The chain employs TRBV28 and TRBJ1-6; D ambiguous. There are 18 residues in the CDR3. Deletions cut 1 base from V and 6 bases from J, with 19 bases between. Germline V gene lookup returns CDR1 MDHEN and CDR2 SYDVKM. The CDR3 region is CASSLFTSALRGNSPLHF. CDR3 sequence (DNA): TGTGCCAGCAGTTTATTCACTAGCGCTTTAAGAGGTAATTCACCCCTCCACTTT.

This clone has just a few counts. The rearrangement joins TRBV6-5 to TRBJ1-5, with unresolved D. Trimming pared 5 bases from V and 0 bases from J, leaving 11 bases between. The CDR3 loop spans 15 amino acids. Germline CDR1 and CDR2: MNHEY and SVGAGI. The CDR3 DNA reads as TGTGCCAGCAGTGCCGTTAGAGGTAGCAATCAGCCCCAGCATTTT. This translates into CASSAVRGSNQPQHF.

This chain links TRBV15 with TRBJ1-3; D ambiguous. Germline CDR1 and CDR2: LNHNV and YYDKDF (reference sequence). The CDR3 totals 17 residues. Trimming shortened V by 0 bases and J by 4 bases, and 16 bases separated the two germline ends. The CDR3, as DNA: TGTGCCACCAGCAGAGAGTCAGCCACGCAGAAAGGAAACACCATATATTTT. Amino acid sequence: CATSRESATQKGNTIYF.

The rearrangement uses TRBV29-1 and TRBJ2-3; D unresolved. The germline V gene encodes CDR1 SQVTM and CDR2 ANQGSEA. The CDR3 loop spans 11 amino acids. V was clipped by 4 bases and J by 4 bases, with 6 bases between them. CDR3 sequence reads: CSVVVPDTQYF. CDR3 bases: TGCAGCGTTGTAGTCCCAGATACGCAGTATTTT.